Listed below are T cell receptor beta chains from one sample, sequenced in a study of identical twins. One entry per CDR3 protein, called by TCRdb with MiXCR from the 5' RACE reads. The table records around 960,000 distinct CDR3 sequences, 9% to 15% of them present only once. This sample also appeared in a second study, on yellow fever vaccine responses in identical twins.

Sequenced input: PBMCs. Every receptor here comes from a woman aged 18 to 35 in good health. Both conserved end residues are part of each CDR3. The order of the fields is CDR3 DNA, CDR3 protein, clone size, J gene, V gene, D gene. The D gene is left open where the match is weak. For some rows the clone size is stated as once, few or many, or as a class when expanded; others skip it.

CDR3nt: TGTGCCACCAGTGATTTGCCCGGGAGTGGCTACACCTTC
CDR3aa: CATSDLPGSGYTF
abundance: few
j_gene: TRBJ1-2
v_gene: TRBV24-1
d_gene: .

CDR3nt: TGTGCCATCAGTGCGACGACCGGCTACGAGCAGTACTTC
CDR3aa: CAISATTGYEQYF
abundance: few
j_gene: TRBJ2-7
v_gene: TRBV10-3
d_gene: .

CDR3nt: TGTGCCTTCAGTTTGGGCAAGCAGACTAGCGGGAGGGCCAATGAGCAGTTCTTC
CDR3aa: CAFSLGKQTSGRANEQFF
abundance: .
j_gene: TRBJ2-1
v_gene: TRBV12-3/TRBV12-4
d_gene: TRBD2

CDR3nt: TGTGCCATCAGTGAGGCTGACAGGGGGCCCAATGAGCAGTTCTTC
CDR3aa: CAISEADRGPNEQFF
abundance: many
j_gene: TRBJ2-1
v_gene: TRBV10-3
d_gene: TRBD1

CDR3nt: TGTGCCAGCAGGAGGGGGGGGATTGAAGCTTTCTTT
CDR3aa: CASRRGGIEAFF
abundance: few
j_gene: TRBJ1-1
v_gene: TRBV27
d_gene: .

CDR3nt: TGTGCCAGCAGCAGACGGACAGGGGGCGTCGGTACAGATACGCAGTATTTT
CDR3aa: CASSRRTGGVGTDTQYF
abundance: .
j_gene: TRBJ2-3
v_gene: TRBV11-2
d_gene: TRBD1

CDR3nt: TGTGCCAGCAGCCCCGGGACAGGGGGTTCCTATGGCTACACCTTC
CDR3aa: CASSPGTGGSYGYTF
abundance: many
j_gene: TRBJ1-2
v_gene: TRBV7-9
d_gene: TRBD1

CDR3nt: TGCAGTGCTAGAGAAGGCAGGGGGCCCTACGAGCAGTACTTC
CDR3aa: CSAREGRGPYEQYF
abundance: .
j_gene: TRBJ2-7
v_gene: TRBV20-1
d_gene: TRBD1

CDR3nt: TGTGCCAGCAGTTACTCGCGGGCCCCGAACACTGAAGCTTTCTTT
CDR3aa: CASSYSRAPNTEAFF
abundance: few
j_gene: TRBJ1-1
v_gene: TRBV6-5
d_gene: .

CDR3nt: TGTGCCAGCAGCTCTGGACAGTCTTCCGAGACCCAGTACTTC
CDR3aa: CASSSGQSSETQYF
abundance: many
j_gene: TRBJ2-5
v_gene: TRBV11-2
d_gene: .

CDR3nt: TGCGCCAGCAGCCTCCCCCCCCAAGAGACCCAGTACTTC
CDR3aa: CASSLPPQETQYF
abundance: many
j_gene: TRBJ2-5
v_gene: TRBV5-1
d_gene: .

CDR3nt: TGTGCCAGCAGCTTAGTGGGGAGCTTTGAAGCTTTCTTT
CDR3aa: CASSLVGSFEAFF
abundance: .
j_gene: TRBJ1-1
v_gene: TRBV7-6
d_gene: .

CDR3nt: TGTGCCAGCAGTTTAGTTGTCAGGGGGCTTGGCTACACCTTC
CDR3aa: CASSLVVRGLGYTF
abundance: few
j_gene: TRBJ1-2
v_gene: TRBV12-3/TRBV12-4
d_gene: TRBD1

CDR3nt: TGTGCCAGCAGCTCGACAGGGGTCCCTAACACTGAAGCTTTCTTT
CDR3aa: CASSSTGVPNTEAFF
abundance: many
j_gene: TRBJ1-1
v_gene: TRBV28
d_gene: TRBD1

CDR3nt: TGTGCCAGATCCCCCGGGGAGACCCAGTACTTC
CDR3aa: CARSPGETQYF
abundance: .
j_gene: TRBJ2-5
v_gene: TRBV2
d_gene: .

CDR3nt: TGTGCCAGCAGTTTCTCTGGAAACACCATATATTTT
CDR3aa: CASSFSGNTIYF
abundance: many
j_gene: TRBJ1-3
v_gene: TRBV28
d_gene: .